These T cell receptor beta chains were read from a single sample in a study of blood T cell repertoires in COVID-19. Assay: immunoSEQ multiplex PCR; the TCRdb copy retains only in-frame clones and omits some. The table records around 320,000 clones, roughly 86% of them present only once. Input material: peripheral blood. These TCRs come from a woman aged 25-40 years with COVID-19, enrolled during active disease. Each CDR3 is given with its conserved first and last residue. Where a row states a size, it is once, few, many or the class of an expanded clone; other rows omit it.

v_call	clone_size	j_call	cdr3_aa
TRBV19	.	TRBJ2-7	CASSYQGYEQYF
TRBV5-4	once	TRBJ1-2	CASSLRQGVNGYTF
TRBV28	.	TRBJ1-1	CASSTPGTEAFF
TRBV6-5	.	TRBJ2-2	CASRAGTHTGELFF
TRBV12-2	.	TRBJ2-7	CASRPTGGPTPYEQYF
TRBV2	.	TRBJ1-5	CASSGQGARNQPQHF
TRBV6-5	.	TRBJ1-1	CASRISRSGNTEAFF
TRBV20-1	.	TRBJ2-5	CSAPQRGTQYF
TRBV5-4	.	TRBJ2-1	CASSFRQGRPGNRYNEQFF
TRBV19	.	TRBJ1-5	CASKVGTQGTNQPQHF
TRBV6-5	.	TRBJ2-1	CASSYSIAGGWNEQFF
TRBV27	.	TRBJ2-2	CASSPSRVTGELFF
TRBV19	.	TRBJ2-1	CASSWRGATGEQFF
TRBV2	.	TRBJ1-2	CASTQDRLFYGYTF
TRBV2	.	TRBJ2-5	CAFSGMLGETQYF
TRBV5-1	.	TRBJ2-7	CASSLGADEQYF
TRBV2	.	TRBJ2-5	CASSGLAGGETQYF
TRBV5-4	.	TRBJ2-2	CASTPDSANTGELFF
TRBV18	.	TRBJ1-5	CASSPLRDSNQPQHF
TRBV19	.	TRBJ2-7	CASSIGHSSHEQYF
TRBV2	.	TRBJ1-1	CASSDEGETFF
TRBV6-5	.	TRBJ2-7	CASSYSAGRRIYEQYF
TRBV11-2	.	TRBJ1-5	CASSLSGQPQHF
TRBV7-9	.	TRBJ1-1	CASPGLSTEAFF
TRBV19	.	TRBJ1-6	CASSMSPGNSPLHF
TRBV5-5	once	TRBJ2-3	CASSLAQGVDTQYF
TRBV28	.	TRBJ1-2	CASSFWPGGADYGYTF
TRBV27	.	TRBJ2-3	CASGRRGGRDTQYF
TRBV21-1	.	TRBJ2-5	CASSDSGGFERTQYF
TRBV6-5	.	TRBJ1-1	CASSYSREYTEAFF
TRBV10-3	.	TRBJ2-1	CAISEPLSNEQFF
TRBV10-2	.	TRBJ1-3	CASSEGGSGNTIYF
TRBV20-1	.	TRBJ1-6	CSVGSLHF
TRBV4-1	.	TRBJ1-1	CASSQDPSRADRNTEAFF
TRBV19	.	TRBJ2-7	CASSMGWQRPYEQYF
TRBV7-9	.	TRBJ2-1	CASSYGGGGRNEQFF
TRBV19	.	TRBJ2-7	CVPTAAREPDSYEQYF
TRBV18	.	TRBJ1-4	CASSPTGSHEKLFF
TRBV19	.	TRBJ1-1	CASSRGLNTEAFF
TRBV27	.	TRBJ1-6	CASSPTGSNSPLHF
TRBV25-1	.	TRBJ1-1	CATSAGDTEAFF
TRBV30	.	TRBJ1-2	CAWSGMSMGYTF
TRBV6-5	.	TRBJ2-7	CASSYPRSAVPEQYF
TRBV7-2	.	TRBJ2-7	CASSRPTSGGLIPYEQYF
TRBV29-1	.	TRBJ2-5	CSVEGQGLRKTQYF